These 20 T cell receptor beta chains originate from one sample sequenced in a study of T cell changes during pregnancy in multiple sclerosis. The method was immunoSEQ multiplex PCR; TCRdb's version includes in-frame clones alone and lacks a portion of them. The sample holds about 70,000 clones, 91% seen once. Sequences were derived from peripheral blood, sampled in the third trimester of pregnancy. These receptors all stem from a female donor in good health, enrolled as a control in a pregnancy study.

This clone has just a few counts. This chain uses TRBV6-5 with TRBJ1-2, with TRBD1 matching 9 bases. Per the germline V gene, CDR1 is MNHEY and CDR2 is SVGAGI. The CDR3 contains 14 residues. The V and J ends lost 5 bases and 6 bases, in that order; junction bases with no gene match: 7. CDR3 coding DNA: TGTGCCAGCAGTCGACAGGGGGGGTGGGATGGCTACACCTTC. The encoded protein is CASSRQGGWDGYTF.

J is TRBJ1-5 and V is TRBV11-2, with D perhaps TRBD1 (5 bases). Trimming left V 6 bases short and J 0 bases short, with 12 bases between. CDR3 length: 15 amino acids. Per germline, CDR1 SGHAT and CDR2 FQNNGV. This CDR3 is CASRKGLNSNQPQHF. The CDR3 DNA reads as TGTGCCAGCAGGAAGGGACTTAATAGCAATCAGCCCCAGCATTTT. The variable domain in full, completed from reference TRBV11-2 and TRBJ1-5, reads EAGVAQSPRYKIIEKRQSVAFWCNPISGHATLYWYQQILGQGPKLLIQFQNNGVVDDSQLPKDRFSAERLKGVDSTLKIQPAKLEDSAVYLCASRKGLNSNQPQHFGDGTRLSIL.

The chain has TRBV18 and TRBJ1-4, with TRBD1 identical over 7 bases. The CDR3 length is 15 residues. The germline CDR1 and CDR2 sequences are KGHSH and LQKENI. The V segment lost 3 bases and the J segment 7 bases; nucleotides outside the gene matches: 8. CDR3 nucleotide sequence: TGTGCCAGCTCACCTACGACAGGGAAGGCTGAAAAACTGTTTTTT. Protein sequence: CASSPTTGKAEKLFF.

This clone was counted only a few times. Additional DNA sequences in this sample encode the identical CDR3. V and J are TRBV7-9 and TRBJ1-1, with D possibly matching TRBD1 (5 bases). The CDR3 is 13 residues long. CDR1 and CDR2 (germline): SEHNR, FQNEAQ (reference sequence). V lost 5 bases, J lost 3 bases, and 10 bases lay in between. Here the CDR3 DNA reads TGTGCCAGCAGCCCCACAGGTGACACTGAAGCTTTCTTT. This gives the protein CASSPTGDTEAFF.

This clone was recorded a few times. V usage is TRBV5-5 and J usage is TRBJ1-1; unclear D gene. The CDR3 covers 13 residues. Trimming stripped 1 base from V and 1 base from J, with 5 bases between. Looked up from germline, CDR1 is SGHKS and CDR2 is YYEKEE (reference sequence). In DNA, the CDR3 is TGTGCCAGCAGCTTGCAGGCGAACACTGAAGCTTTCTTT. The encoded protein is CASSLQANTEAFF.

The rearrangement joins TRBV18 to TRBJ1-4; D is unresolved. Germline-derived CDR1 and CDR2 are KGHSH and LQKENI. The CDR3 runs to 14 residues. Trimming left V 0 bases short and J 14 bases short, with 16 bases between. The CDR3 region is CASSPPGIGDALFF. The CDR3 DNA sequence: TGTGCCAGCTCACCACCAGGAATCGGAGATGCCCTGTTTTTT.

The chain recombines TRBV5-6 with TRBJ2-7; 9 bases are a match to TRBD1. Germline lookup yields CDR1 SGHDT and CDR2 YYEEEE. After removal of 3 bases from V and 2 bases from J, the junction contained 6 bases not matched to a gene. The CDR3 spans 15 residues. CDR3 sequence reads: CASSWGGTGTYEQYF. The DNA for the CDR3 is TGTGCCAGCAGCTGGGGGGGGACAGGGACCTACGAGCAGTACTTC. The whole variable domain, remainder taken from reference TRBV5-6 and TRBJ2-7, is DAGVTQSPTHLIKTRGQQVTLRCSPKSGHDTVSWYQQALGQGPQFIFQYYEEEERQRGNFPDRFSGHQFPNYSSELNVNALLLGDSALYLCASSWGGTGTYEQYFGPGTRLTVT.

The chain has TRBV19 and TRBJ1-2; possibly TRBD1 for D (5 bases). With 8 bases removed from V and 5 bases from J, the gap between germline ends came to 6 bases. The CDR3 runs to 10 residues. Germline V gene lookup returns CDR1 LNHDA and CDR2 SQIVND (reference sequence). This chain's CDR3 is CASSGYGYTF. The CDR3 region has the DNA TGTGCCAGTTCAGGGTATGGCTACACCTTC. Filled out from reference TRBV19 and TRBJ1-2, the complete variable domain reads DGGITQSPKYLFRKEGQNVTLSCEQNLNHDAMYWYRQDPGQGLRLIYYSQIVNDFQKGDIAEGYSVSREKKESFPLTVTSAQKNPTAFYLCASSGYGYTFGSGTRLTVV.

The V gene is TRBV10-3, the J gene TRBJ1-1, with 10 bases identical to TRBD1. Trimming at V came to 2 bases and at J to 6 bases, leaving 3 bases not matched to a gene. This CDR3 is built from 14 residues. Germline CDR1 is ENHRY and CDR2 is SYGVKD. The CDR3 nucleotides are TGTGCCATCAGTGAGGGGACAGGGGCCTCTGAAGCTTTCTTT. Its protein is CAISEGTGASEAFF.

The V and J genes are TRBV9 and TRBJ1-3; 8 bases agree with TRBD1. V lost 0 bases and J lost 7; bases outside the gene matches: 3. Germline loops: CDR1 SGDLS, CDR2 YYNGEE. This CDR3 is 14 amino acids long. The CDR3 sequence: CASSVATGVNTIYF. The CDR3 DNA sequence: TGTGCCAGCAGCGTAGCGACAGGGGTTAACACCATATATTTT.

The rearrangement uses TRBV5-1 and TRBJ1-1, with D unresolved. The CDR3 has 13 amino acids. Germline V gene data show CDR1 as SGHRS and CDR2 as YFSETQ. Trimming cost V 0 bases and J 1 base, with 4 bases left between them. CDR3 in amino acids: CASSLAGNTEAFF. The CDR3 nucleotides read TGCGCCAGCAGCTTGGCAGGGAACACTGAAGCTTTCTTT.

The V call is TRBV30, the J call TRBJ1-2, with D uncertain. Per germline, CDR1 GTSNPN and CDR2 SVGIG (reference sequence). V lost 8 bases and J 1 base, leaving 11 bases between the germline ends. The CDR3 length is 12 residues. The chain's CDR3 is CAREGDNYGYTF. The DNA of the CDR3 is TGTGCCCGGGAGGGCGATAACTATGGCTACACCTTC.

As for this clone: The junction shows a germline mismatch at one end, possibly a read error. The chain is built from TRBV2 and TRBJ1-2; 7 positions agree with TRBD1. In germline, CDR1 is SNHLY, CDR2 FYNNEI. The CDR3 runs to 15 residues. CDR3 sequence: CAWTPGTALNSGYTF. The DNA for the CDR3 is TGTGCCTGGACGCCCGGGACAGCATTGAACTCTGGCTACACCTTC.

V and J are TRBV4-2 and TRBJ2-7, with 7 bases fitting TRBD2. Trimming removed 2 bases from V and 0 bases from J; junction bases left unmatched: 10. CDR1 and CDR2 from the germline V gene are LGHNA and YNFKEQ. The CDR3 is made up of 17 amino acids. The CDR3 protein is CASSQSGGSGASYEQYF. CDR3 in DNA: TGTGCCAGCAGCCAATCGGGCGGGAGCGGGGCCTCCTACGAGCAGTACTTC.

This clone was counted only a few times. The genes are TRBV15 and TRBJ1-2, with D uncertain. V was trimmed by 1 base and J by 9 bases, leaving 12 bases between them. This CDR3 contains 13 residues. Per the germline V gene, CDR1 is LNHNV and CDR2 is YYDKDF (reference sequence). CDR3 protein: CATSRVPRERYTF. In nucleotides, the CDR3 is TGTGCCACCAGCAGAGTCCCCCGGGAACGCTACACCTTC.

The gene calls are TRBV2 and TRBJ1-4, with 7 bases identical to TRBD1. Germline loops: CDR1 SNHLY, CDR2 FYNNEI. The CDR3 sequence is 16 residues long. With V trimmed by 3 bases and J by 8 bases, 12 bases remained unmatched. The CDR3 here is CASSDSPGQVQEKLFF. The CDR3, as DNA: TGTGCCAGCAGTGATTCCCCCGGACAGGTTCAAGAAAAACTGTTTTTT. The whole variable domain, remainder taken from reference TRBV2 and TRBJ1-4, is EPEVTQTPSHQVTQMGQEVILRCVPISNHLYFYWYRQILGQKVEFLVSFYNNEISEKSEIFDDQFSVERPDGSNFTLKIRSTKLEDSAMYFCASSDSPGQVQEKLFFGSGTQLSVL.

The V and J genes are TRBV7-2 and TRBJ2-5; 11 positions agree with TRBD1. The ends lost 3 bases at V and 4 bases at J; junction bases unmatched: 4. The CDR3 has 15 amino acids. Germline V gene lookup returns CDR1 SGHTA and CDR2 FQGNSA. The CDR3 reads CASSLDRGRRETQYF. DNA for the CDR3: TGTGCCAGCAGCTTGGACAGGGGGCGCCGAGAGACCCAGTACTTC.

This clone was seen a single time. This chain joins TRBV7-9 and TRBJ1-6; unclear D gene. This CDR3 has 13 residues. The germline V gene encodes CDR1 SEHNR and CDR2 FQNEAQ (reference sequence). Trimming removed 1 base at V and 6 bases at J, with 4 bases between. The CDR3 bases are TGTGCCAGCAGCTTAGACAGTAATTCACCCCTCCACTTT. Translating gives CASSLDSNSPLHF.

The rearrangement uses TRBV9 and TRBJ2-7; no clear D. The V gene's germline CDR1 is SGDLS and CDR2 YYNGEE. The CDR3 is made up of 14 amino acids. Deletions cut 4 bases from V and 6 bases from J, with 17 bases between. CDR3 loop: CASSPAGLVSEQYF. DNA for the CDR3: TGTGCCAGCAGCCCGGCCGGGTTGGTCTCCGAGCAGTACTTC.

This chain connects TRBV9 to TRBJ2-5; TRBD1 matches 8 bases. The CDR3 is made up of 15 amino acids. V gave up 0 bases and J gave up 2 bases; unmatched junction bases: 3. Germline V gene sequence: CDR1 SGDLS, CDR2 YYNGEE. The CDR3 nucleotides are TGTGCCAGCAGCGTAGTAGGGACAGGTCAAGAGACCCAGTACTTC. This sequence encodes CASSVVGTGQETQYF.